The 10 T cell receptor beta chains listed next were all sequenced from one sample in a study of blood T cell repertoires in COVID-19. Clones were sequenced by immunoSEQ multiplex PCR, and TCRdb holds only the in-frame ones, with some missing. The sample includes a few hundred thousand clones, 75% to 90% of them seen just once. Input material: PBMCs or T cells enriched from blood (not recorded which). These receptors all stem from a man aged 25 to 45 who had recovered from COVID-19.

The CDR3: CASSRGHQETQYF. The CDR3 nucleotides read TGTGCCAGCAGCCGAGGCCACCAAGAGACCCAGTACTTC. The chain couples TRBV3-1 (or the pseudogene TRBV3-2) to TRBJ2-5; the D is unclear. Per germline, CDR1 LGHDT and CDR2 YNNKEL (reference sequence). The CDR3 is made up of 13 amino acids. The ends were cut back, 4 bases at V and 0 bases at J, with 6 bases in the middle.

This clone was found a few times. The chain uses TRBV9 and TRBJ2-3; D possibly corresponds to TRBD2 (5 bases). Looked up from germline, CDR1 is SGDLS and CDR2 is YYNGEE. The CDR3 contains 16 residues. Trimming removed 3 bases at V and 2 bases at J, with 16 bases between. CDR3 nucleotides: TGTGCCAGCAGCGAGCGCGGGCGGGTTAACACAGATACGCAGTATTTT. This translates into CASSERGRVNTDTQYF.

J is TRBJ2-2 and V is TRBV7-2; 8 nucleotides align to TRBD2. The CDR3 contains 16 residues. V lost 5 bases, J lost 4 bases, and 9 bases stayed unmatched. Per the germline V gene, CDR1 is SGHTA and CDR2 is FQGNSA. In DNA form, the CDR3 reads TGTGCCAGCAGCCCAAGCGGGAGCATAGGCACCGGGGAGCTGTTTTTT. The encoded protein is CASSPSGSIGTGELFF.

This clone has a count of ten or more. The chain recombines TRBV6-5 with TRBJ1-2; D ambiguous. The CDR3 spans 12 residues. Germline V gives CDR1 MNHEY, CDR2 SVGAGI. With 10 bases removed from V and 8 bases from J, the gap between germline ends came to 17 bases. CDR3 nucleotide sequence: TGTGCCACTGCCAGCGGGAATAAGGGCTACACCTTC. Its translation is CATASGNKGYTF.

The rearrangement joins TRBV7-9 to TRBJ2-7, with 7 bases lining up with TRBD1. Germline CDR1 SEHNR, CDR2 FQNEAQ (reference sequence). V shed 1 base, J shed 3 bases, and the junction held 3 bases outside the gene matches. CDR3 length equals 14 residues. The CDR3 DNA sequence: TGTGCCAGCAGCTTAGAAGGGGGCAACTACGAGCAGTACTTC. Translation gives CASSLEGGNYEQYF.

This sequence joins TRBV28 and TRBJ2-7, with no clear D. V was shortened by 3 bases and J by 4 bases, with 4 bases between the two germline ends. Per germline, CDR1 MDHEN and CDR2 SYDVKM. The CDR3 consists of 11 residues. DNA for the CDR3: TGTGCCAGCAGTTTGTATTACGAGCAGTACTTC. It codes for CASSLYYEQYF.

Details on this clone: The identical CDR3 is also encoded by other nucleotide sequences in the sample. The V call is TRBV18, the J call TRBJ1-6; possibly TRBD1 for D (5 bases). Germline values: CDR1 KGHSH, CDR2 LQKENI. This CDR3 region has 14 residues. V was clipped by 3 bases and J by 7 bases, with 10 bases between them. CDR3 region: CASSPQGENSPLHF. CDR3 bases: TGTGCCAGCTCACCTCAGGGTGAGAATTCACCCCTCCACTTT.

This chain links TRBV11-3 with TRBJ2-7, with 7 bases lining up with TRBD2. J gave up 4 bases and V 6 bases, and 3 bases lay outside the gene matches. Germline V gene lookup returns CDR1 SGHNT and CDR2 YENEEA. The CDR3 loop spans 12 amino acids. CDR3 residues: CASSSGGYEQYF. In DNA, the CDR3 is TGTGCCAGCAGTTCGGGAGGTTACGAGCAGTACTTC. The entire variable domain, with the rest obtained from reference TRBV11-3 and TRBJ2-7, is as follows: EAGVVQSPRYKIIEKKQPVAFWCNPISGHNTLYWYLQNLGQGPELLIRYENEEAVDDSQLPKDRFSAERLKGVDSTLKIQPAELGDSAVYLCASSSGGYEQYFGPGTRLTVT.

The chain employs TRBV5-1 and TRBJ2-2, with 10 bases identical to TRBD2. Losses at the gene ends were 1 base for V and 6 bases for J; bases not matched to a gene: 3. The CDR3 totals 15 residues. The V gene's germline CDR1 is SGHRS and CDR2 YFSETQ. CDR3 residues: CASSLRLAGAGELFF. The CDR3 nucleotides are TGCGCCAGCAGCTTGAGGCTAGCGGGAGCCGGGGAGCTGTTTTTT.

The chain links TRBV7-8 to TRBJ2-1; tentatively, D is TRBD1 (6 bases). CDR3 length: 14 residues. Trimming shortened V by 5 bases and J by 2 bases, and 10 bases separated the two germline ends. Germline CDR1 is SGHVS and CDR2 is FQNEAQ. This CDR3 is CASSPRTAYNEQFF. The CDR3, as DNA: TGTGCCAGCAGCCCCCGGACAGCCTACAATGAGCAGTTCTTC.